Listed here are 12 T cell receptor beta chains from one sample, sequenced in a study of lymphopenia after photon versus proton radiotherapy. Libraries were prepared by immunoSEQ multiplex PCR; TCRdb keeps only in-frame clonotypes and omits some of them. The sample lists about 58,000 clones, less than 85% occurring once. The specimen was peripheral blood, collected from a patient treated with proton-based radiotherapy. These receptors came from a man aged 55 to 69 with pancreatic cancer.

This clone was observed a single time. The chain couples TRBV2 to TRBJ2-7; 7 bases agree with TRBD1. The germline gives CDR1 SNHLY, CDR2 FYNNEI. The CDR3 runs 15 residues. V trimming: 5 bases; J trimming: 2 bases; junction bases outside the gene matches: 9. The CDR3 region is CASSQTGQVTYEQYF. In nucleotides, the CDR3 is TGTGCCAGCAGTCAAACAGGACAGGTCACCTACGAGCAGTACTTC.

The V gene is TRBV7-8, the J gene TRBJ1-2, with D perhaps TRBD1 (6 bases). Between the trimmed V and J ends, which lost 0 bases and 3 bases, there was a span of 11 bases. The CDR3 length is 15 residues. Germline CDR1 is SGHVS and CDR2 is FQNEAQ. The CDR3 sequence: CASSLALRGDYGYTF. The DNA for the CDR3 is TGTGCCAGCAGCTTAGCGCTCAGGGGAGACTATGGCTACACCTTC.

The gene calls are TRBV11-3 and TRBJ2-2, with 7 bases identical to TRBD2. The CDR3 totals 15 residues. Trimming took 1 base from V and 5 from J; bases not matched to a gene: 4. Germline V gives CDR1 SGHNT, CDR2 YENEEA. The CDR3 here is CASSLGGGGTGELFF. In DNA form, the CDR3 reads TGTGCCAGCAGCTTAGGCGGGGGAGGAACCGGGGAGCTGTTTTTT.

The rearrangement uses TRBV5-5 and TRBJ2-5; possibly TRBD1 or TRBD2 for D (5 bases each). Germline-derived CDR1 and CDR2 are SGHKS and YYEKEE (reference sequence). This CDR3 region has 13 residues. The ends were cut back, 4 bases at V and 10 bases at J, with 17 bases in the middle. CDR3: CASSPGTLEGQYF. The CDR3 DNA reads TGTGCCAGCAGCCCCGGGACCCTAGAGGGCCAGTACTTC.

This clone turned up a few times. The chain couples TRBV18 to TRBJ1-2, with D possibly TRBD1 on 5 matching bases. CDR1 and CDR2 from the germline V gene are KGHSH and LQKENI. Trimming removed 3 bases at V and 8 bases at J, with 13 bases between. This CDR3 has 13 amino acids. Here the CDR3 reads CASSPSQALGYTF. The CDR3 region has the DNA TGTGCCAGCTCACCGTCACAGGCTTTGGGCTACACCTTC.

This clone came up a few times. The V call is TRBV18, the J call TRBJ2-5, with 10 bases identical to TRBD2. Germline V gene sequence: CDR1 KGHSH, CDR2 LQKENI. The CDR3 is made up of 17 amino acids. The V segment lost 3 bases and the J segment 0 bases; nucleotides outside the gene matches: 7. CDR3 amino acids: CASSPRVAGGNQETQYF. For the CDR3, the DNA is TGTGCCAGCTCACCCAGGGTAGCGGGAGGAAACCAAGAGACCCAGTACTTC.

The V and J genes are TRBV18 and TRBJ2-1, with a weak D call TRBD1 (5 bases). V gave up 3 bases and J gave up 10 bases, with 13 bases separating them. Per germline, CDR1 KGHSH and CDR2 LQKENI. The CDR3 loop spans 13 amino acids. CDR3 nucleotide sequence: TGTGCCAGCTCACCCCTGGCCCGACAGGAGCAGTTCTTC. It translates to CASSPLARQEQFF.

This chain uses TRBV19 with TRBJ2-7; possibly TRBD1 for D (5 bases). Germline V gives CDR1 LNHDA, CDR2 SQIVND (reference sequence). The CDR3 loop spans 13 amino acids. Trimming shortened V by 5 bases and J by 6 bases, and 14 bases separated the two germline ends. This chain's CDR3 is CASSHLGAIEQYF. CDR3 nucleotide sequence: TGTGCCAGTAGTCATCTTGGGGCGATCGAGCAGTACTTC.

CDR3 loop: CASSLGGQFYGYTF. In DNA form, the CDR3 reads TGCGCCAGCAGCTTGGGAGGACAGTTCTATGGCTACACCTTC. The chain employs TRBV5-1 and TRBJ1-2, with D tentatively TRBD1 (6 bases). Per the germline V gene, CDR1 is SGHRS and CDR2 is YFSETQ. Trimming took off 0 bases at V and 4 bases at J, with 10 bases between the two ends. The CDR3 spans 14 residues.

The CDR3 DNA is TGTGCCAGTAGTATGGGACTAGCGGACACAGATACGCAGTATTTT. Translation: CASSMGLADTDTQYF. This chain uses TRBV19 with TRBJ2-3; 11 bases line up with TRBD2. Per germline, CDR1 LNHDA and CDR2 SQIVND (reference sequence). V lost 3 bases to trimming and J lost 2 bases; unmatched junction nucleotides: 1. The CDR3 is 15 residues long.

CDR3 sequence (DNA): TGTGCCAGCAGCTTCGATTCTAGCAATCAGCCCCAGCATTTT. Translating gives CASSFDSSNQPQHF. The chain joins TRBV7-2 to TRBJ1-5; D not certain. The CDR3 consists of 14 residues. Looked up from germline, CDR1 is SGHTA and CDR2 is FQGNSA. Trimming shortened V by 3 bases and J by 0 bases, and 6 bases separated the two germline ends.

The genes are TRBV7-3 and TRBJ2-1; D gene uncertain. CDR3 length: 14 residues. V was shortened by 6 bases and J by 7 bases, with 16 bases between the two germline ends. The germline V gene encodes CDR1 SGHTA and CDR2 FQGTGA. The CDR3 loop is CASSIGSLFNEQFF. CDR3 DNA sequence: TGTGCCAGCAGTATTGGGTCTCTCTTTAATGAGCAGTTCTTC.